Shown below are 23 T cell receptor beta chains from a single sample sequenced in a study of blood T cells in healthy people across ages. A J-beta primer mix and a sample-barcoded 5' primer were used in a second PCR of about 6 to 12 cycles. MiXCR, run by TCRdb on the 5' RACE reads, gives a single entry per CDR3 protein. The table records 1.5 million or so distinct CDR3 sequences, 42% of them present only once. The sample was blood. These receptors all stem from a woman aged 18-30 years in good health.

The V call is TRBV6-5, the J call TRBJ1-5; D is uncertain. V gave up 7 bases and J gave up 5 bases, with 12 bases separating them. Germline V gives CDR1 MNHEY, CDR2 SVGAGI. There are 13 residues in the CDR3. The CDR3 here is CASTPGGDQPQHF. CDR3 nucleotides: TGTGCCAGCACTCCCGGCGGGGATCAGCCCCAGCATTTT.

This clonotype was counted a single time. V and J are TRBV20-1 and TRBJ2-7; TRBD2 matches at 7 bases. CDR1 is DFQATT and CDR2 is SNEGSKA in the germline V gene (reference sequence). The CDR3 is made up of 15 amino acids. After removal of 8 bases from V and 0 bases from J, the junction contained 13 bases not matched to a gene. CDR3 region: CSSKSGVLSSYEQYF. CDR3 sequence (DNA): TGCAGTTCGAAAAGCGGGGTCCTTAGCTCCTACGAGCAGTACTTC.

V is TRBV11-2 and J is TRBJ1-1; D remains ambiguous. The germline gives CDR1 SGHAT, CDR2 FQNNGV. The CDR3 loop spans 15 amino acids. V lost 1 base and J 7 bases, leaving 16 bases between the germline ends. CDR3 bases: TGTGCCAGCAGCTTAGCGAACGTGGGTTCTTATGAAGCTTTCTTT. It is translated as CASSLANVGSYEAFF.

Only a few counts were recorded for this clonotype. The J gene is TRBJ2-1, the V gene TRBV2; D perhaps matches TRBD2 (5 bases). The CDR3 totals 14 residues. V lost 7 bases, J lost 7 bases, and 17 bases lay in between. Germline V CDR1 and CDR2: SNHLY, FYNNEI. The CDR3 nucleotides read TGTGCCAGCATTTGGCAGGAGGTAGGAAATGAGCAGTTCTTC. Amino acid sequence: CASIWQEVGNEQFF.

The gene calls are TRBV6-1 and TRBJ1-6; D gene ambiguous. Germline V gene lookup returns CDR1 MNHNS and CDR2 SASEGT. V lost 8 bases, J lost 6 bases, and 11 bases lay in between. The CDR3 is made up of 13 amino acids. The chain's CDR3 is CASGPQVNSPLHF. In DNA, the CDR3 is TGTGCCAGCGGACCCCAAGTTAATTCACCCCTCCACTTT.

The chain employs TRBV7-9 and TRBJ2-1; no clear D. The end of the DNA fits TRBJ2-7 better, so the J call may be wrong. The CDR3 runs to 18 residues. CDR1 is SEHNR and CDR2 is FQNEAQ in the germline V gene (reference sequence). The CDR3 DNA sequence: TGTGCCAGCAGCCTAACAAACGAACGCCTGAGCTCCTACAATGAGCAGTACTTC. Protein sequence: CASSLTNERLSSYNEQYF.

This clonotype was seen repeatedly, ten times or more. The chain has TRBV3-1 and TRBJ1-2, with unresolved D. The germline V and J ends were trimmed by 0 bases and 2 bases, with 7 bases remaining between them. Germline values: CDR1 LGHDT, CDR2 YNNKEL (reference sequence). CDR3 length equals 14 residues. CDR3 amino acids: CASSQDRRNYGYTF. The CDR3 DNA is TGTGCCAGCAGCCAAGATCGCAGAAACTATGGCTACACCTTC.

The chain recombines TRBV4-2 with TRBJ2-2; TRBD2 matches 10 bases. This CDR3 is 15 amino acids long. Per the germline V gene, CDR1 is LGHNA and CDR2 is YNFKEQ. The V segment lost 6 bases and the J segment 6 bases; nucleotides outside the gene matches: 7. CDR3 coding DNA: TGTGCCAGCAGGGGTCTAGCGGGGGAGGCCGGGGAGCTGTTTTTT. Translating it yields CASRGLAGEAGELFF.

V is TRBV9 and J is TRBJ2-5; TRBD1 agrees at 8 bases. There are 16 residues in the CDR3. The V gene end was trimmed by 2 bases and the J gene end by 2 bases; junction bases not matched to a gene: 8. In germline, CDR1 is SGDLS, CDR2 YYNGEE. The CDR3 DNA reads as TGTGCCAGCAGCGTGGACCGGGACAGGAGACAAGAGACCCAGTACTTC. The encoded protein is CASSVDRDRRQETQYF.

There are a few counts of this clonotype. Its ends do not fully match the called genes, so a read error is possible. This chain connects TRBV29-1 to TRBJ2-1; TRBD1 aligns across 8 bases. CDR1 and CDR2 (germline): SQVTM, ANQGSEA. The CDR3 length is 14 residues. This chain's CDR3 is CSLDLGQGINEQFF. Written as DNA, the CDR3 is TGCAGCCTTGACCTCGGACAGGGCATCAATGAGCAGTTCTTC.

To note about this clonotype: Germline is not matched at one junction end, which may reflect a read error. This chain uses TRBV6-5 with TRBJ2-7; D gene ambiguous. Germline V gives CDR1 MNHEY, CDR2 SVGAGI. The CDR3 extends over 14 amino acids. In DNA, the CDR3 is TGTGCCAGCAGTTACCAGCCCCGCTCCTATGAGCAGTACTTC. This codes for CASSYQPRSYEQYF.

This clonotype has a handful of counts. The J gene is TRBJ2-1, the V gene TRBV7-2; 9 bases fit TRBD2. With V trimmed by 1 base and J by 8 bases, 6 bases remained unmatched. The CDR3 covers 15 residues. Per the germline V gene, CDR1 is SGHTA and CDR2 is FQGNSA. This chain's CDR3 is CASSLVGSGGYEQFF. Here the CDR3 DNA reads TGTGCCAGCAGCTTAGTGGGTAGCGGGGGCTATGAGCAGTTCTTC. The complete variable domain, with remaining parts taken from reference TRBV7-2 and TRBJ2-1, reads GAGVSQSPSNKVTEKGKDVELRCDPISGHTALYWYRQSLGQGLEFLIYFQGNSAPDKSGLPSDRFSAERTGGSVSTLTIQRTQQEDSAVYLCASSLVGSGGYEQFFGPGTRLTVL.

This clonotype was picked up a small number of times. The CDR3 sequence: CSAPGQSRSYNEQFF. CDR3 nucleotide sequence: TGCAGTGCTCCCGGACAGTCACGCTCCTACAATGAGCAGTTCTTC. This chain joins TRBV20-1 and TRBJ2-1; maybe TRBD1 (6 bases). Trimming removed 5 bases from V and 0 bases from J, with 14 bases in between. This CDR3 comprises 15 residues. The germline V gene has CDR1 DFQATT and CDR2 SNEGSKA (reference sequence).

The gene calls are TRBV7-9 and TRBJ2-5; D is tentatively TRBD1 or TRBD2 (6 bases each). CDR1 SEHNR and CDR2 FQNEAQ come from the germline V gene (reference sequence). Trimming removed 2 bases at V and 11 bases at J, with 15 bases between. The CDR3 covers 13 residues. The CDR3 DNA sequence: TGTGCCAGCAGCTTATGGGGGGCCCATGAGCAGTACTTC. Translated, it gives CASSLWGAHEQYF.

The rearrangement uses TRBV27 and TRBJ2-3; D may be TRBD1 (6 bases). This CDR3 has 14 residues. The V end was cut by 6 bases, the J end by 1 base, with 11 bases between. Germline loops: CDR1 MNHEY, CDR2 SMNVEV (reference sequence). The CDR3 loop reads CASSKGDRTDTQYF. The CDR3 DNA sequence: TGTGCCAGCAGCAAGGGGGACCGCACAGATACGCAGTATTTT.

The rearrangement joins TRBV5-1 to TRBJ2-1; 8 bases agree with TRBD2. V shed 2 bases, J shed 0 bases, and the junction held 7 bases outside the gene matches. Germline CDR1 is SGHRS and CDR2 is YFSETQ. The CDR3 covers 17 residues. In DNA, the CDR3 is TGCGCCAGCAGCTTCTTAACGGGAGGGCCCTCCTACAATGAGCAGTTCTTC. Translated: CASSFLTGGPSYNEQFF.

This clonotype was detected many times. V usage is TRBV29-1 and J usage is TRBJ2-7, with D hard to call. The ends were cut back, 7 bases at V and 5 bases at J, with 18 bases in the middle. The CDR3 sequence is 13 residues long. CDR1 and CDR2 (germline): SQVTM, ANQGSEA. CDR3 bases: TGCAGCGCCAAGGTCGAACTATGGAACGAGCAGTACTTC. Translating it yields CSAKVELWNEQYF.

This rearrangement joins TRBV28 to TRBJ2-3, with 7 nucleotides matching TRBD2. Germline CDR1 is MDHEN and CDR2 is SYDVKM. Trimming at V came to 5 bases and at J to 6 bases, leaving 11 bases not matched to a gene. The CDR3 has 15 residues. For the CDR3, the DNA is TGTGCCAGCAGTCTTACTAGCGTAACAAAGGATACGCAGTATTTT. Translated: CASSLTSVTKDTQYF.

The chain couples TRBV20-1 to TRBJ2-1; 8 bases agree with TRBD2. Germline V gene lookup returns CDR1 DFQATT and CDR2 SNEGSKA (reference sequence). Losses at the gene ends were 3 bases for V and 0 bases for J; bases not matched to a gene: 13. The CDR3 sequence is 18 residues long. The CDR3 spells CSARGAGGPQSSYNEQFF. The CDR3 DNA is TGCAGTGCTAGGGGCGCGGGGGGCCCCCAAAGCTCCTACAATGAGCAGTTCTTC.

The chain combines TRBV5-1 with TRBJ2-7; D is possibly TRBD1 (5 bases). Trimming pared 4 bases from V and 7 bases from J, leaving 18 bases between. Germline values: CDR1 SGHRS, CDR2 YFSETQ. The CDR3 totals 14 residues. The DNA for the CDR3 is TGCGCCAGCAGCCCAGGGTATACTTACAATGAGCAGTACTTC. As protein: CASSPGYTYNEQYF.

The chain uses TRBV27 and TRBJ1-1, with D perhaps matching TRBD1 (5 bases). Germline V gene data show CDR1 as MNHEY and CDR2 as SMNVEV (reference sequence). The CDR3 totals 11 residues. Trimming took 8 bases from V and 8 from J, leaving 12 bases between them. The CDR3: CASLGGGEAFF. The CDR3, as DNA: TGTGCCAGCCTGGGGGGAGGAGAAGCTTTCTTT.

A few counts support this clonotype. This chain uses TRBV5-1 with TRBJ1-1, with TRBD1 as a possible D gene (6 bases). The CDR3 contains 13 residues. The germline gives CDR1 SGHRS, CDR2 YFSETQ. V was trimmed by 3 bases and J by 2 bases, leaving 8 bases between them. This chain's CDR3 is CASSWDTNTEAFF. The CDR3 coding sequence is TGCGCCAGCAGCTGGGACACCAACACTGAAGCTTTCTTT.

This clonotype was picked up many times. This sequence joins TRBV29-1 and TRBJ2-1; a possible D gene is TRBD2 (6 bases). Germline V CDR1 and CDR2: SQVTM, ANQGSEA. V was cut by 4 bases and J by 6 bases, with 16 bases left in between. The CDR3 runs 14 residues. CDR3 coding DNA: TGCAGCGTTGTGTATCTGAGGGAGGTCAATGAGCAGTTCTTC. Translating gives CSVVYLREVNEQFF.